A single sample gave rise to the 14 T cell receptor beta chains below, sequenced in a study of siplizumab effects on memory and regulatory T cells. Sequencing used immunoSEQ multiplex PCR; TCRdb keeps in-frame clones, though not all of them. The table shows approximately 100,000 clones, with about 94% occurring only once. Sequenced input: non-Treg CD4+ T cells sorted from blood. The origin of the receptors is a human donor in good health.

The CDR3 DNA follows: TGTGCCAGCAACCCTAGCGGGGGAGGATTCAGGGGAGAGACCCAGTACTTC. Its protein product is CASNPSGGGFRGETQYF. The chain couples TRBV9 to TRBJ2-5; 10 bases agree with TRBD2. V shed 6 bases and J 4 bases; nucleotides not matched to a gene: 15. This CDR3 spans 17 amino acids. CDR1 and CDR2 from the germline V gene are SGDLS and YYNGEE.

The V gene is TRBV5-1, the J gene TRBJ2-5; TRBD2 matches 14 bases. Germline V gives CDR1 SGHRS, CDR2 YFSETQ. V lost 4 bases to trimming and J lost 5 bases; unmatched junction nucleotides: 7. This CDR3 comprises 16 residues. The CDR3: CASSGTSGGIPETQYF. Written as DNA, the CDR3 is TGCGCCAGCAGCGGGACTAGCGGGGGTATACCTGAGACCCAGTACTTC.

This chain uses TRBV14 with TRBJ2-7, with D hard to call. In germline, CDR1 is SGHDN, CDR2 FVKESK. Trimming stripped 1 base from V and 9 bases from J, with 13 bases between. This CDR3 is built from 13 residues. The CDR3 loop reads CASSQGEVYGQYF. The DNA of the CDR3 is TGTGCCAGCAGCCAAGGCGAAGTTTATGGGCAGTACTTC.

The chain employs TRBV2 and TRBJ2-2, with D unclear. This CDR3 has 13 amino acids. Germline values: CDR1 SNHLY, CDR2 FYNNEI. The V gene lost 9 bases and the J gene lost 6 bases, with 14 bases spanning the gap. The CDR3 bases are TGTGCCAGTATGAGAGAGGCGGCCGGGGAGCTGTTTTTT. Its protein product is CASMREAAGELFF.

The chain has TRBV6-6 and TRBJ1-5, with 8 bases matching TRBD1. Germline trimming cut 5 bases from V and 0 bases from J; bases unmatched to any gene: 3. This CDR3 is 15 amino acids long. Germline V gene lookup returns CDR1 MNHNY and CDR2 SVGAGI (reference sequence). CDR3 DNA sequence: TGTGCCAGCAGTCGGACAGGGAATAGCAATCAGCCCCAGCATTTT. It specifies CASSRTGNSNQPQHF.

This clone was recorded once. V usage is TRBV11-3 and J usage is TRBJ1-1; D remains unclear. Germline V gene lookup returns CDR1 SGHNT and CDR2 YENEEA. This CDR3 comprises 12 residues. The V gene lost 0 bases and the J gene lost 7 bases, with 6 bases spanning the gap. For the CDR3, the DNA is TGTGCCAGCAGCTTAGATTCCGGTGAAGCTTTCTTT. Its translation: CASSLDSGEAFF.

In its sample, this clone was seen once. The rearrangement links TRBV7-9 to TRBJ1-2; 8 bases fit TRBD1. Losses at the gene ends were 5 bases for V and 8 bases for J; bases not matched to a gene: 7. The germline V gene has CDR1 SEHNR and CDR2 FQNEAQ (reference sequence). The CDR3 sequence is 13 residues long. Here the CDR3 DNA reads TGTGCCAGCAGCCCGGACAGGGTGGGGGGCTACACCTTC. Translation gives CASSPDRVGGYTF.

In its sample, this clone was seen once. V usage is TRBV18 and J usage is TRBJ2-2, with D possibly being TRBD2 (6 bases). Germline CDR1 KGHSH, CDR2 LQKENI. There are 16 residues in the CDR3. V lost 1 base to trimming and J lost 4 bases, with 13 bases between them. The CDR3 is CASSPLAGGSTGELFF. For the CDR3, the DNA is TGTGCCAGCTCACCACTCGCCGGGGGAAGCACCGGGGAGCTGTTTTTT.

The chain uses TRBV11-2 and TRBJ1-1; D gene uncertain. V was shortened by 2 bases and J by 8 bases, with 15 bases between the two germline ends. Germline V gives CDR1 SGHAT, CDR2 FQNNGV. CDR3 length: 14 amino acids. The CDR3 region is CASSLTQAQREAFF. CDR3 in DNA: TGTGCCAGCAGCTTAACCCAGGCTCAGAGAGAAGCTTTCTTT.

The gene calls are TRBV14 and TRBJ1-1; 7 bases line up with TRBD1. Trimming removed 1 base from V and 0 bases from J; junction bases left unmatched: 11. The CDR3 contains 18 residues. Germline CDR1 SGHDN, CDR2 FVKESK. The DNA of the CDR3 is TGTGCCAGCAGCCAAGCTAGGGCAGGGGGAGTGATGAACACTGAAGCTTTCTTT. Translating gives CASSQARAGGVMNTEAFF.

The chain uses TRBV5-4 and TRBJ1-4, with 8 bases identical to TRBD1. Germline assignment: CDR1 SGHNT and CDR2 YYREEE (reference sequence). The trim removed 3 bases at V and 12 bases at J, leaving 7 bases unmatched. The CDR3 totals 13 residues. The CDR3 is CASSYGQGLELFF. Written as DNA, the CDR3 is TGTGCCAGCAGCTACGGACAGGGACTAGAACTGTTTTTT.

This chain connects TRBV7-3 to TRBJ2-7; tentative D call: TRBD2 (6 bases). Germline loops: CDR1 SGHTA, CDR2 FQGTGA. This CDR3 contains 13 residues. Trimming took off 4 bases at V and 2 bases at J, with 9 bases between the two ends. CDR3 DNA sequence: TGTGCCAGCAGCTATCGGGAGCCCTACGAGCAGTACTTC. Its protein product is CASSYREPYEQYF.

The DNA for the CDR3 is TGTGCCAGCAGAATCCCCGACAGGGGGTCGTACGAGCAGTACTTC. Translated: CASRIPDRGSYEQYF. The V call is TRBV28, the J call TRBJ2-7; 9 bases line up with TRBD1. Germline CDR1 reads MDHEN; CDR2 reads SYDVKM. Unmatched junction bases numbered 10, after V lost 6 bases and J lost 4 bases. This CDR3 has 15 residues. Variable domain in full (rest from reference TRBV28 and TRBJ2-7): DVKVTQSSRYLVKRTGEKVFLECVQDMDHENMFWYRQDPGLGLRLIYFSYDVKMKEKGDIPEGYSVSREKKERFSLILESASTNQTSMYLCASRIPDRGSYEQYFGPGTRLTVT.

This clone was picked up one time. The chain uses TRBV6-9 and TRBJ2-3, with TRBD2 as a possible D gene (6 bases). V lost 6 bases, J lost 0 bases, and 10 bases lay in between. The CDR3 contains 14 residues. Germline V lookup: CDR1 MNHGY, CDR2 SVAAGI. Here the CDR3 DNA reads TGTGCCAGCAGGTCCCGGGGGAGCACAGATACGCAGTATTTT. Amino acid sequence: CASRSRGSTDTQYF.